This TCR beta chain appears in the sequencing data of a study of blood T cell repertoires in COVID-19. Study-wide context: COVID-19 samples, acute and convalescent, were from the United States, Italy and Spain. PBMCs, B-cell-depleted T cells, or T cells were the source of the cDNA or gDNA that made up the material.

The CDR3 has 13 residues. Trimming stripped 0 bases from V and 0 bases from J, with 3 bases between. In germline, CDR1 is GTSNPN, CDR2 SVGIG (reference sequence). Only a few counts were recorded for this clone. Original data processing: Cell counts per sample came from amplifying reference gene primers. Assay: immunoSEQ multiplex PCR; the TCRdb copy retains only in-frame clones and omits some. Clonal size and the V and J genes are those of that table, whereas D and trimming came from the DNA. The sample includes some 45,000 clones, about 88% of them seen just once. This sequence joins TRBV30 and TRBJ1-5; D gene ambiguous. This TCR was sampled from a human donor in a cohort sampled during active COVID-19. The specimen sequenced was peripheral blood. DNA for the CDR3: TGTGCCTGGAGTGTCAATAGCAATCAGCCCCAGCATTTT. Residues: CAWSVNSNQPQHF.